Listed here are 30 T cell receptor beta chains from one sample, sequenced in a study of T cell changes during pregnancy in multiple sclerosis. The assay was immunoSEQ multiplex PCR, and TCRdb's table has in-frame clones only and misses some. The top ten hold less than 0.85% of the sample, which has about 72,000 clones, about nine tenths seen once. This specimen was peripheral blood, taken in the third trimester of pregnancy. These receptors originate from a female donor in good health, enrolled as a control in a pregnancy study.

This chain connects TRBV6-6 to TRBJ1-5; D ambiguous. V shed 8 bases and J shed 2 bases, with 10 bases lying between them. The CDR3 spans 13 residues. Germline V CDR1 and CDR2: MNHNY, SVGAGI (reference sequence). The CDR3 here is CASRRERNQPQHF. CDR3 sequence (DNA): TGTGCCAGCCGTCGGGAACGCAATCAGCCCCAGCATTTT.

V gene TRBV11-2 combines with J gene TRBJ2-1; 7 bases agree with TRBD2. Trimming took 4 bases from V and 3 from J; bases not matched to a gene: 12. The V gene's germline CDR1 is SGHAT and CDR2 FQNNGV. CDR3 length: 17 residues. This chain's CDR3 is CASSYSGDPIYYNEQFF. The CDR3 DNA reads as TGTGCCAGCAGCTACAGCGGGGATCCAATTTACTACAATGAGCAGTTCTTC.

This clone was seen a single time. The chain uses TRBV11-2 and TRBJ1-2; D is possibly TRBD1 (6 bases). Between the trimmed V and J ends, which lost 6 bases and 5 bases, there was a span of 16 bases. Germline CDR1 is SGHAT and CDR2 is FQNNGV. The CDR3 spans 14 residues. Here the CDR3 DNA reads TGTGCCAGCAGGCATAGCGGGGGCCCTTATGGCTACACCTTC. Protein: CASRHSGGPYGYTF.

The chain uses TRBV6-1 and TRBJ2-3; weak D call: TRBD2 (6 bases). V lost 2 bases and J lost 2, with 14 bases in between. The CDR3 consists of 16 residues. Per the germline V gene, CDR1 is MNHNS and CDR2 is SASEGT. The DNA for the CDR3 is TGTGCCAGCAGTGAATTCTCCAGCGGGCCCACAGATACGCAGTATTTT. Translated, it gives CASSEFSSGPTDTQYF.

The chain links TRBV7-2 to TRBJ2-7; 8 bases are a match to TRBD1. Looked up from germline, CDR1 is SGHTA and CDR2 is FQGNSA. The CDR3 contains 14 residues. The V and J ends lost 6 bases and 3 bases, in that order; junction bases with no gene match: 7. The CDR3 DNA reads TGTGCCAGCAGGTTCGACAGGGGACTCTACGAGCAGTACTTC. Its translation is CASRFDRGLYEQYF.

In its sample, this clone was seen once. The V and J genes are TRBV23-1 and TRBJ1-1, with a possible D match to TRBD1 (5 bases). TRBV23-1 is marked as an open reading frame, function uncertain. Trimming stripped 4 bases from V and 8 bases from J, with 11 bases between. The length of the CDR3 is 12 residues. Here the CDR3 DNA reads TGCGCCAGCAGTCCTCCAGGGAGGGAAGCTTTCTTT. Translation: CASSPPGREAFF.

The rearrangement links TRBV29-1 to TRBJ2-1, with 8 bases lining up with TRBD1. CDR1 is SQVTM and CDR2 is ANQGSEA in the germline V gene. The CDR3 length is 12 residues. CDR3 sequence (DNA): TGCACCCTCCAGGGGGCTTCAAATGAGCAGTTCTTC. Translating it yields CTLQGASNEQFF.

This clone was detected only once. This chain links TRBV7-9 with TRBJ1-6; TRBD1 is a possible D gene (6 bases). The germline CDR1 and CDR2 sequences are SEHNR and FQNEAQ (reference sequence). This CDR3 comprises 15 residues. The V and J ends lost 1 base and 10 bases respectively, with 14 bases between them. Here the CDR3 DNA reads TGTGCCAGCAGCTTAGAACAGGGAAATGGGTCACCCCTCCACTTT. Its translation is CASSLEQGNGSPLHF.

V usage is TRBV6-1 and J usage is TRBJ2-7, with 7 bases aligning to TRBD2. There are 14 residues in the CDR3. V was clipped by 7 bases and J by 4 bases; unmatched bases: 10. CDR1 is MNHNS and CDR2 is SASEGT in the germline V gene. In DNA, the CDR3 is TGTGCCAGCACTCAAACCGGGACTACTTACGAGCAGTACTTC. It encodes CASTQTGTTYEQYF.

The V and J genes are TRBV6-1 and TRBJ2-1; 13 positions match TRBD2. CDR3 length equals 14 residues. Germline CDR1 and CDR2: MNHNS and SASEGT. The trim removed 10 bases at V and 4 bases at J, leaving 4 bases unmatched. CDR3 in amino acids: CATVLAGGYNEQFF. CDR3 DNA: TGTGCCACCGTACTAGCGGGGGGGTACAATGAGCAGTTCTTC.

The chain couples TRBV25-1 to TRBJ2-7, with D unresolved. Trimming took 4 bases from V and 6 from J, leaving 13 bases between them. Germline CDR1 reads MGHDK; CDR2 reads SYGVNS. This CDR3 is built from 13 residues. The CDR3 region is CASSGHRGGEQYF. The CDR3 DNA reads as TGTGCCAGCAGTGGCCATCGAGGTGGCGAGCAGTACTTC.

V is TRBV30 and J is TRBJ1-1, with no clear D. V was pared by 8 bases and J by 1 base, with 11 bases between. The length of the CDR3 is 12 residues. Germline loops: CDR1 GTSNPN, CDR2 SVGIG (reference sequence). The CDR3 nucleotides are TGTGCCGGTCGTCGGAGGAACACTGAAGCTTTCTTT. It yields the protein CAGRRRNTEAFF.

The rearrangement uses TRBV27 and TRBJ2-7, with 13 nucleotides matching TRBD2. V was pared by 2 bases and J by 5 bases, with 9 bases of the junction left unmatched. Germline CDR1 reads MNHEY; CDR2 reads SMNVEV (reference sequence). The CDR3 length is 17 residues. CDR3 sequence: CASSLDVGGLAGNEQYF. For the CDR3, the DNA is TGTGCCAGCAGTTTAGACGTCGGGGGACTAGCGGGAAACGAGCAGTACTTC.

V gene TRBV28 combines with J gene TRBJ2-7; D is possibly TRBD1 (6 bases). The V end was cut by 7 bases, the J end by 3 bases, with 16 bases between. This CDR3 region has 14 residues. Per germline, CDR1 MDHEN and CDR2 SYDVKM. CDR3 nucleotide sequence: TGTGCCAGCACCCGAGGTGGACAGTTCTACGAGCAGTACTTC. It is translated as CASTRGGQFYEQYF.

The chain carries TRBV2 and TRBJ1-2; possible D gene TRBD1, 6 bases. The length of the CDR3 is 13 residues. Trimming took off 11 bases at V and 4 bases at J, with 17 bases between the two ends. Germline values: CDR1 SNHLY, CDR2 FYNNEI. As DNA, the CDR3 is TGTGCCGGCCGGTTGACAGGACTCTATGGCTACACCTTC. Translation gives CAGRLTGLYGYTF.

This sequence joins TRBV6-1 and TRBJ1-2; D is unresolved. Germline-derived CDR1 and CDR2 are MNHNS and SASEGT. Trimming shortened V by 0 bases and J by 7 bases, and 18 bases separated the two germline ends. CDR3 size: 16 residues. The CDR3 is CASSEAGHSGFIGYTF. The CDR3 region has the DNA TGTGCCAGCAGTGAAGCTGGGCATTCGGGGTTTATTGGCTACACCTTC.

V gene TRBV5-1 combines with J gene TRBJ2-1; D perhaps matches TRBD2 (7 bases). Germline V gene lookup returns CDR1 SGHRS and CDR2 YFSETQ. This CDR3 is built from 16 residues. V lost 6 bases and J 0 bases, leaving 16 bases between the germline ends. The CDR3 nucleotides read TGCGCCAGCACCCCGATGAGGGGGGGCTCCTACAATGAGCAGTTCTTC. It is translated as CASTPMRGGSYNEQFF.

The V and J genes are TRBV28 and TRBJ1-1; 7 positions match TRBD1. Germline CDR1 reads MDHEN; CDR2 reads SYDVKM. V lost 7 bases, J lost 6 bases, and 11 bases stayed unmatched. The CDR3 totals 14 residues. This CDR3 is CASTFQQGIPEAFF. Written as DNA, the CDR3 is TGTGCCAGCACCTTCCAACAGGGGATCCCTGAAGCTTTCTTT.

The CDR3 here is CASLDRGSTNEKLFF. CDR3 nucleotide sequence: TGTGCCAGCTTGGACAGGGGCTCAACTAATGAAAAACTGTTTTTT. The rearrangement links TRBV19 to TRBJ1-4; TRBD1 agrees at 9 bases. The germline CDR1 and CDR2 sequences are LNHDA and SQIVND (reference sequence). The J segment lost 0 bases and the V segment lost 9 bases, leaving 5 bases of the junction unmatched. CDR3 length equals 15 residues.

This chain joins TRBV4-3 and TRBJ1-2; D unclear. Germline V CDR1 and CDR2: LGHNA, YSLEER. V was shortened by 0 bases and J by 6 bases, with 11 bases between the two germline ends. The length of the CDR3 is 14 residues. CDR3 loop: CASSQDTPADGYTF. The CDR3 nucleotides read TGCGCCAGCAGCCAAGATACCCCCGCGGATGGCTACACCTTC.

The genes are TRBV7-8 and TRBJ1-5; D is undetermined. CDR3 length equals 13 residues. The germline gives CDR1 SGHVS, CDR2 FQNEAQ. V lost 6 bases and J lost 1, with 7 bases in between. CDR3 nucleotide sequence: TGTGCCAGCAGTCCGGAGAGCAATCAGCCCCAGCATTTT. Its translation is CASSPESNQPQHF.

V usage is TRBV11-2 and J usage is TRBJ2-1, with TRBD2 matching 10 bases. The V segment lost 2 bases and the J segment 1 base; nucleotides outside the gene matches: 2. The CDR3 extends over 16 amino acids. Germline V gene sequence: CDR1 SGHAT, CDR2 FQNNGV. CDR3 sequence (DNA): TGTGCCAGCAGCTTACTAGCGGGGGTTTCCTACAATGAGCAGTTCTTC. It is translated as CASSLLAGVSYNEQFF.

The chain couples TRBV7-6 to TRBJ2-7; 7 nucleotides match TRBD1. V was pared by 5 bases and J by 0 bases, with 4 bases of the junction left unmatched. The CDR3 extends over 14 amino acids. Germline CDR1 and CDR2: SGHVS and FNYEAQ. CDR3 in DNA: TGTGCCAGCAGCCCGGACAGGTCCTCCTACGAGCAGTACTTC. Translating it yields CASSPDRSSYEQYF.

The chain recombines TRBV20-1 with TRBJ2-7; tentative D call: TRBD2 (5 bases). Looked up from germline, CDR1 is DFQATT and CDR2 is SNEGSKA (reference sequence). The germline V and J ends were trimmed by 8 bases and 0 bases, with 8 bases remaining between them. There are 11 residues in the CDR3. The CDR3 DNA follows: TGCAGTCCCGGGGACTCCTACGAGCAGTACTTC. Amino acid sequence: CSPGDSYEQYF.

The chain couples TRBV4-1 to TRBJ1-6; D is unresolved. This CDR3 has 17 amino acids. Looked up from germline, CDR1 is MGHRA and CDR2 is YSYEKL. V lost 1 base to trimming and J lost 6 bases, with 16 bases between them. In DNA, the CDR3 is TGCGCCAGCAGCCAAGGAAGAGGTTACCATTCTAATTCACCCCTCCACTTT. As protein: CASSQGRGYHSNSPLHF.

The V gene is TRBV5-1, the J gene TRBJ2-5, with D hard to call. Trimming left V 4 bases short and J 5 bases short, with 12 bases between. Looked up from germline, CDR1 is SGHRS and CDR2 is YFSETQ. The CDR3 is 13 amino acids. CDR3 protein: CASSPASLETQYF. CDR3 bases: TGCGCCAGCAGCCCGGCTAGTTTGGAGACCCAGTACTTC.

This chain connects TRBV6-5 to TRBJ1-2; TRBD1 agrees at 7 bases. CDR3 size: 14 residues. CDR1 MNHEY and CDR2 SVGAGI come from the germline V gene. The junction had 11 bases not matched to a gene; V was cut back by 5 bases and J by 8 bases. CDR3 amino acids: CASSGHGTAWGYTF. The CDR3 DNA is TGTGCCAGCAGTGGTCATGGGACAGCGTGGGGCTACACCTTC.

This chain uses TRBV9 with TRBJ2-3, with 7 bases aligning to TRBD2. Looked up from germline, CDR1 is SGDLS and CDR2 is YYNGEE. Trimming took 3 bases from V and 2 from J; bases not matched to a gene: 6. CDR3 size: 15 residues. CDR3: CASSAGGGYTDTQYF. CDR3 DNA sequence: TGTGCCAGCAGCGCTGGGGGAGGGTACACAGATACGCAGTATTTT.

DNA of the CDR3: TGTGCCAGTAGTATTTTGGGAGGGAGCAATCAGCCCCAGCATTTT. The encoded protein is CASSILGGSNQPQHF. The rearrangement joins TRBV19 to TRBJ1-5; D is uncertain. The CDR3 runs to 15 residues. Germline loops: CDR1 LNHDA, CDR2 SQIVND (reference sequence). V was shortened by 3 bases and J by 1 base, with 10 bases between the two germline ends.

J is TRBJ2-6 and V is TRBV9; 8 nucleotides align to TRBD2. The CDR3 consists of 17 residues. The V segment lost 2 bases and the J segment 4 bases; nucleotides outside the gene matches: 8. From germline, CDR1 is SGDLS and CDR2 YYNGEE. The CDR3 DNA reads TGTGCCAGCAGCGTTTCCGGGGGGGCGGCCGGGGCCAACGTCCTGACTTTC. Its translation is CASSVSGGAAGANVLTF.